A selection of T cell receptor beta chains follows, all from one sample in a study of CD8 T cells in ankylosing spondylitis. TCRdb passed the 5' RACE reads through MiXCR, listing each CDR3 protein once. The table shows 130,000 or so distinct CDR3 sequences, with around 10% occurring only once. Input material: blood, either unsorted or a sorted T cell fraction (not recorded which). These receptors came from a female donor with ankylosing spondylitis or in good health (not recorded which). The CDR3 runs from the conserved cysteine through the conserved F or W. D genes are given only for firm matches. For some rows the clone size is stated as once, few or many, or as a class when expanded; others skip it.

TRBV28	many	TRBJ1-1	12	NA	TGTGCCAGCAGGGGCCGGGTGGGTGAAGCTTTCTTT	CASRGRVGEAFF
TRBV12-3/TRBV12-4	NA	TRBJ1-1	14	NA	TGTACCAGCAGCACGGTATCGCAGGCCACTGAAGCTTTCTTT	CTSSTVSQATEAFF
TRBV4-2	many	TRBJ2-1	15	NA	TGTGCCAGCAGCCAATCTAGCGTGGGTAGGGATGAGCAGTTCTTC	CASSQSSVGRDEQFF
TRBV12-3/TRBV12-4	few	TRBJ2-1	14	NA	TGTGCCAGCAGTTTAGTGCTTAGCCTCAATGAGCAGTTCTTC	CASSLVLSLNEQFF
TRBV20-1	many	TRBJ2-3	17	TRBD2	TGCAGTGCCGGCCGGGTCGGAGTCGGGAGGGCCGGGGATACGCAGTATTTT	CSAGRVGVGRAGDTQYF
TRBV29-1	many	TRBJ2-1	14	NA	TGCAGCGCCCATCGAGGGCTAGTTTTTAATGAGCAGTTCTTC	CSAHRGLVFNEQFF
TRBV12-3/TRBV12-4	few	TRBJ2-1	13	NA	TGTGCCAGCAGGCGGGACAGCAACAATGAGCAGTTCTTC	CASRRDSNNEQFF
TRBV7-2	many	TRBJ1-6	14	NA	TGTGCCAGCAGCTTCGGGATCTTTAATTCACCCCTCCACTTT	CASSFGIFNSPLHF
TRBV24-1	many	TRBJ2-5	15	NA	TGTGCCACCAGTGATCCGCGGACAGCTCAAGAGACCCAGTACTTC	CATSDPRTAQETQYF
TRBV30	many	TRBJ2-7	13	TRBD1	TGTGCCTGGAGTCCCGGGACAGGGTACGAGCAGTACTTC	CAWSPGTGYEQYF
TRBV20-1	many	TRBJ2-1	12	TRBD2	TGCAGTGCTAAGACTAGCGGGAGACTTCAGTTCTTC	CSAKTSGRLQFF
TRBV20-1	many	TRBJ1-2	12	NA	TGCAGTGCTAGAGATCTCACCAGGCACTACACCTTC	CSARDLTRHYTF
TRBV2	NA	TRBJ2-7	14	TRBD2	TGTGCCAGCAGTCCCTTCGGGGGGGGCTACGAGCAGTACTTC	CASSPFGGGYEQYF
TRBV30	many	TRBJ2-3	12	NA	TGTGCCTGGACCACTCTGGCGGGTACGCAGTATTTT	CAWTTLAGTQYF
TRBV12-3/TRBV12-4	NA	TRBJ2-2	17	TRBD2	TGTACCATCCCTAATAGGCCCCAGCGGGGGGGCCCCGGGGAGCTGTTTTTT	CTIPNRPQRGGPGELFF
TRBV5-1	many	TRBJ2-1	13	NA	TGCGCCAGCAGCCCCCCGGGGGAGAATGAGCAGTTCTTC	CASSPPGENEQFF
TRBV6-5	many	TRBJ1-1	14	TRBD1	TGTGCCAGCAGTTCTACAGGGGTGAGGACTGAAGCTTTCTTT	CASSSTGVRTEAFF
TRBV7-2	many	TRBJ2-4	14	TRBD2	TGTGCCAGCAGCTCGGGACTAGAGGGAAACATTCAGTACTTC	CASSSGLEGNIQYF
TRBV12-3/TRBV12-4	many	TRBJ2-5	16	TRBD2	TGTGCCAGCAGCTTCTGGACTAGCGGGGCTAAAGAGACCCAGTACTTC	CASSFWTSGAKETQYF
TRBV20-1	few	TRBJ1-1	15	NA	TGCAGTGCTAGAGATTCGGGGGGACTGAACACTGAAGCTTTCTTT	CSARDSGGLNTEAFF
TRBV7-2	NA	TRBJ2-7	17	TRBD2	TGTGCCAGCAGCTTATCGGGGGCTAGCGGGGTCTCGCAGGAGCAGTACTTC	CASSLSGASGVSQEQYF
TRBV5-4	many	TRBJ2-2	16	TRBD2	TGTGCCAGCAGCGCAATAGCGGGTCTTAACACCGGGGAGCTGTTTTTT	CASSAIAGLNTGELFF
TRBV4-1	many	TRBJ1-3	15	NA	TGCGCCAGCAGCCAAGGGCCCGTCTCTGGAAACACCATATATTTT	CASSQGPVSGNTIYF
TRBV5-1	many	TRBJ2-5	16	NA	TGCGCCAGCAGCCCGGAACAGGGTATCAAAGGAGAGACCCAGTACTTC	CASSPEQGIKGETQYF
TRBV20-1	many	TRBJ2-5	16	TRBD2	TGCAGTGCTAGATCTCCGGGACTAGCGGTACAAGAGACCCAGTACTTC	CSARSPGLAVQETQYF
TRBV29-1	many	TRBJ2-2	15	NA	TGCAGCGTTGGGATTACAGGGATTAACACCGGGGAGCTGTTTTTT	CSVGITGINTGELFF
TRBV3-1	many	TRBJ1-2	13	NA	TGTGCCAGCAGCCAAGAATTCGGAGCTGGCTACACCTTC	CASSQEFGAGYTF
TRBV5-1	many	TRBJ1-1	14	NA	TGCGCCAGCAGCCCTGGTGAAGGCTGGACTGAAGCTTTCTTT	CASSPGEGWTEAFF